The 20 T cell receptor beta chains given below trace back to one sample, sequenced in a study of cytomegalovirus exposure and HLA in healthy donors. Primers: 60 Vbeta forward and 13 Jbeta reverse. Measured with immunoSEQ multiplex PCR; TCRdb has only the in-frame clones, and not every one. Counted here are 99,000 or so clones, under 85% occurring once; the ten biggest clones make up 6.1%. The source material was PBMCs. The source of these receptors is a man younger than 35 in good health and CMV-seronegative.

This chain links TRBV18 with TRBJ1-2, with a possible D match to TRBD1 (5 bases). The CDR3 has 13 amino acids. Germline CDR1 reads KGHSH; CDR2 reads LQKENI. Trimming pared 6 bases from V and 6 bases from J, leaving 14 bases between. The CDR3 sequence: CASSAGLNNGYTF. In DNA form, the CDR3 reads TGTGCCAGCTCGGCAGGGTTAAACAATGGCTACACCTTC.

This clone was seen more than once but under ten times. The germline gene is not matched at one end of the junction; a read error may be the cause. The chain joins TRBV20-1 to TRBJ1-5; D remains unclear. CDR1 DFQATT and CDR2 SNEGSKA come from the germline V gene (reference sequence). The CDR3 consists of 11 residues. CDR3 nucleotide sequence: TGTCCCGAGGAGGGTAGGCAGCCCCAGCATTTT. It translates to CPEEGRQPQHF.

The gene calls are TRBV9 and TRBJ2-7; 7 nucleotides line up with TRBD2. Germline lookup yields CDR1 SGDLS and CDR2 YYNGEE. The CDR3 length is 14 residues. With V trimmed by 3 bases and J by 6 bases, 9 bases remained unmatched. The CDR3 DNA sequence: TGTGCCAGCAGCGAGGGGACTCCGGGGGGCGAGCAGTACTTC. It codes for CASSEGTPGGEQYF.

The chain recombines TRBV27 with TRBJ2-3; TRBD2 matches 9 bases. The CDR3 is 18 residues long. Per the germline V gene, CDR1 is MNHEY and CDR2 is SMNVEV (reference sequence). Trimming cost V 2 bases and J 4 bases; bases outside gene matches: 13. The CDR3 loop is CASSLVGAQREEADTQYF. In nucleotides, the CDR3 is TGTGCCAGCAGTTTAGTGGGGGCCCAGCGGGAGGAGGCAGATACGCAGTATTTT.

J is TRBJ2-3 and V is TRBV2, with a possible D match to TRBD2 (5 bases). There are 15 residues in the CDR3. Trimming took 5 bases from V and 2 from J, leaving 14 bases between them. Germline CDR1 reads SNHLY; CDR2 reads FYNNEI. The DNA for the CDR3 is TGTGCCAGCAGTCGTAAGCAGCGGATCACAGATACGCAGTATTTT. Its translation is CASSRKQRITDTQYF.

The rearrangement uses TRBV10-3 and TRBJ2-7; 7 nucleotides agree with TRBD2. The CDR3 covers 12 residues. V gave up 6 bases and J gave up 6 bases; unmatched junction bases: 5. Germline V lookup: CDR1 ENHRY, CDR2 SYGVKD. The CDR3 here is CAIRPGGGEQYF. CDR3 bases: TGTGCCATCAGGCCAGGCGGGGGCGAGCAGTACTTC.

This clone came up a few times. The chain recombines TRBV5-1 with TRBJ1-3; D not resolved. Trimming cost V 4 bases and J 0 bases, with 8 bases left between them. The CDR3 spans 14 residues. Germline V gene data show CDR1 as SGHRS and CDR2 as YFSETQ. CDR3 nucleotides: TGCGCCAGCAGCCAGGCGCCCTCTGGAAACACCATATATTTT. It codes for CASSQAPSGNTIYF.

This clone was recorded only once. The chain uses TRBV7-2 and TRBJ1-1; 9 nucleotides agree with TRBD1. Germline V CDR1 and CDR2: SGHTA, FQGNSA. Trimming took 5 bases from V and 0 from J; bases not matched to a gene: 7. The CDR3 loop spans 16 amino acids. The CDR3 here is CASSLQGAWVNTEAFF. CDR3 coding DNA: TGTGCCAGCAGCCTACAGGGGGCGTGGGTGAACACTGAAGCTTTCTTT.

This chain joins TRBV15 and TRBJ1-5; 10 bases line up with TRBD1. Germline trimming cut 6 bases from V and 3 bases from J; bases unmatched to any gene: 8. The germline gives CDR1 LNHNV, CDR2 YYDKDF (reference sequence). The CDR3 contains 16 residues. The CDR3 spells CATRLTGGFTNQPQHF. The CDR3 DNA sequence: TGTGCCACCAGATTGACAGGGGGCTTTACCAATCAGCCCCAGCATTTT. The entire variable domain, with the rest obtained from reference TRBV15 and TRBJ1-5, is as follows: DAMVIQNPRYQVTQFGKPVTLSCSQTLNHNVMYWYQQKSSQAPKLLFHYYDKDFNNEADTPDNFQSRRPNTSFCFLDIRSPGLGDTAMYLCATRLTGGFTNQPQHFGDGTRLSIL.

This sequence joins TRBV7-2 and TRBJ2-1; a weak D match, TRBD2 (6 bases). Germline V gene data show CDR1 as SGHTA and CDR2 as FQGNSA. V was pared by 5 bases and J by 0 bases, with 14 bases between. This CDR3 is built from 16 residues. CDR3 nucleotides: TGTGCCAGCAGCCCAGACTCGACTAGCTCCTACAATGAGCAGTTCTTC. Protein: CASSPDSTSSYNEQFF.

The CDR3 sequence is CASSPGGSETYEQYF. The CDR3 nucleotides are TGTGCCAGCAGCCCAGGTGGATCAGAGACCTACGAGCAGTACTTC. The genes are TRBV6-6 and TRBJ2-7; D is undetermined. The CDR3 has 15 amino acids. Per the germline V gene, CDR1 is MNHNY and CDR2 is SVGAGI (reference sequence). V lost 6 bases and J lost 2, with 17 bases in between.

This clone was seen a handful of times. The chain uses TRBV7-8 and TRBJ2-3; TRBD2 is a possible D gene (6 bases). The CDR3 totals 16 residues. Germline lookup yields CDR1 SGHVS and CDR2 FQNEAQ. Trimming shortened V by 0 bases and J by 5 bases, and 15 bases separated the two germline ends. In nucleotides, the CDR3 is TGTGCCAGCAGCTTAGCGAGGAGACTAGTTGGAGATACGCAGTATTTT. This codes for CASSLARRLVGDTQYF.

The V call is TRBV6-5, the J call TRBJ1-2, with D possibly being TRBD1 (6 bases). There are 13 residues in the CDR3. V was clipped by 7 bases and J by 3 bases, with 12 bases between them. Germline V CDR1 and CDR2: MNHEY, SVGAGI. CDR3 region: CASTSRGDYGYTF. CDR3 bases: TGTGCCAGCACCAGCAGGGGAGACTATGGCTACACCTTC.

This sequence joins TRBV10-1 and TRBJ1-1, with 7 bases aligning to TRBD1. Trimming at V came to 2 bases and at J to 5 bases, leaving 5 bases not matched to a gene. Looked up from germline, CDR1 is WNHNN and CDR2 is SYGVQD (reference sequence). CDR3 size: 14 residues. As DNA, the CDR3 is TGCGCCAGCAGTGAGAGGGCAGGGGGTACTGAAGCTTTCTTT. Translated, it gives CASSERAGGTEAFF.

The chain has TRBV28 and TRBJ2-5; no clear D. Germline V CDR1 and CDR2: MDHEN, SYDVKM. The V and J ends lost 4 bases and 2 bases respectively, with 8 bases between them. The CDR3 has 13 residues. CDR3 loop: CASSSTDQETQYF. The CDR3 DNA reads TGTGCCAGCAGTTCTACAGATCAAGAGACCCAGTACTTC.

The table lists this clone with a few counts. This chain uses TRBV5-1 with TRBJ2-6; 8 positions agree with TRBD1. V lost 4 bases and J lost 0; bases outside the gene matches: 6. Per the germline V gene, CDR1 is SGHRS and CDR2 is YFSETQ. The CDR3 runs 17 residues. This chain's CDR3 is CASSPTGTGSGANVLTF. CDR3 coding DNA: TGCGCCAGCAGCCCAACCGGGACAGGCTCTGGGGCCAACGTCCTGACTTTC. Complete variable domain (other parts from reference TRBV5-1 and TRBJ2-6): KAGVTQTPRYLIKTRGQQVTLSCSPISGHRSVSWYQQTPGQGLQFLFEYFSETQRNKGNFPGRFSGRQFSNSRSEMNVSTLELGDSALYLCASSPTGTGSGANVLTFGAGSRLTVL.

This clone was recorded only once. The chain has TRBV18 and TRBJ1-5, with a weak D call TRBD1 (6 bases). V was shortened by 1 base and J by 4 bases, with 11 bases between the two germline ends. CDR3 length: 15 amino acids. Germline CDR1 is KGHSH and CDR2 is LQKENI. CDR3 sequence: CASSPQDSINQPQHF. In DNA, the CDR3 is TGTGCCAGCTCACCACAGGACAGCATTAATCAGCCCCAGCATTTT.

This clone was detected only a few times. The chain joins TRBV19 to TRBJ2-7; 7 nucleotides match TRBD1. The V and J ends lost 5 bases and 0 bases, in that order; junction bases with no gene match: 4. CDR3 length: 14 amino acids. Germline V gene lookup returns CDR1 LNHDA and CDR2 SQIVND (reference sequence). CDR3 amino acids: CASSPGQVSYEQYF. The CDR3 bases are TGTGCCAGTAGTCCCGGACAGGTCTCCTACGAGCAGTACTTC.

This clone was recorded only once. The chain joins TRBV28 to TRBJ1-3, with 9 nucleotides matching TRBD1. V was clipped by 3 bases and J by 0 bases; unmatched bases: 0. The length of the CDR3 is 15 residues. Germline-derived CDR1 and CDR2 are MDHEN and SYDVKM. CDR3 sequence reads: CASSLGQGSGNTIYF. CDR3 in DNA: TGTGCCAGCAGTTTGGGACAGGGCTCTGGAAACACCATATATTTT.

The gene calls are TRBV20-1 and TRBJ1-1; TRBD1 agrees at 8 bases. With V trimmed by 8 bases and J by 6 bases, 5 bases remained unmatched. The germline V gene has CDR1 DFQATT and CDR2 SNEGSKA (reference sequence). The CDR3 is 11 amino acids. CDR3 region: CSSRGPSEAFF. In nucleotides, the CDR3 is TGCAGTAGCAGGGGGCCCTCTGAAGCTTTCTTT.